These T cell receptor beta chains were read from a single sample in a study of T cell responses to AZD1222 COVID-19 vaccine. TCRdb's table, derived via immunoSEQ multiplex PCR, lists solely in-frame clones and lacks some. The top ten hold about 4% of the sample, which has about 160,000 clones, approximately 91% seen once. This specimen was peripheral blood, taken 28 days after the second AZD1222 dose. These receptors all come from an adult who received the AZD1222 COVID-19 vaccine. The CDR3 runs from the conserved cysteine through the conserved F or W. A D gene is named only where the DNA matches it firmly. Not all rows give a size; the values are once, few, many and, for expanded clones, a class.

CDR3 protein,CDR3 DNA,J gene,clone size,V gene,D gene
CASSPQRQRLNTEAFF,TGTGCCAGCTCACCACAGAGACAGCGCTTGAACACTGAAGCTTTCTTT,TRBJ1-1,NA,TRBV18,NA
CASSIDPPLGTQYF,TGTGCCAGTAGTATAGATCCCCCGCTAGGGACCCAGTACTTC,TRBJ2-5,NA,TRBV19,NA
CSVPGKGTLGTGELFF,TGCAGCGTCCCCGGGAAGGGGACCCTGGGGACCGGGGAGCTGTTTTTT,TRBJ2-2,NA,TRBV29-1,NA
CASSYRTSGDLYEQYF,TGTGCCAGCAGCTATCGGACTAGCGGGGATCTCTACGAGCAGTACTTC,TRBJ2-7,NA,TRBV11-2,TRBD2
CATSESGGGRADTQYF,TGTGCCACCAGTGAATCAGGGGGCGGTAGGGCAGATACGCAGTATTTT,TRBJ2-3,NA,TRBV24-1,TRBD1
CASSLPGQGDQNIQYF,TGTGCCAGCAGCCTCCCGGGACAGGGGGACCAAAACATTCAGTACTTC,TRBJ2-4,NA,TRBV9,TRBD1
CASSLISAGNTEAFF,TGCGCCAGCAGCTTGATTTCGGCAGGGAACACTGAAGCTTTCTTT,TRBJ1-1,few,TRBV5-1,NA
CASRPGIPYEQYF,TGTGCCAGTAGACCGGGGATCCCCTACGAGCAGTACTTC,TRBJ2-7,once,TRBV19,NA
CASSLLGVTYGYTF,TGCGCCAGCAGCTTGCTGGGGGTTACCTATGGCTACACCTTC,TRBJ1-2,NA,TRBV5-1,NA
CASSHGVGNEQFF,TGCGCCAGCAGCCACGGGGTGGGGAATGAGCAGTTCTTC,TRBJ2-1,NA,TRBV5-1,NA
CASSYSSSGRGGELFF,TGTGCCAGCAGTTACTCGAGCTCTGGCCGGGGCGGGGAGCTGTTTTTT,TRBJ2-2,once,TRBV6-5,NA
CASSQFLGPGGNEQFF,TGTGCCAGCAGCCAATTCCTAGGCCCGGGGGGCAATGAGCAGTTCTTC,TRBJ2-1,once,TRBV16,TRBD2
CASSESGLQNNEQFF,TGTGCCAGCAGTGAATCGGGACTACAAAACAATGAGCAGTTCTTC,TRBJ2-1,once,TRBV2,TRBD2
CASSRDPRSTDTQYF,TGTGCCAGCAGTCGGGACCCGCGTAGCACAGATACGCAGTATTTT,TRBJ2-3,NA,TRBV5-4,NA
CASSPSRWAYEQYF,TGTGCCAGCAGCCCTTCACGGTGGGCCTACGAGCAGTACTTC,TRBJ2-7,NA,TRBV11-3,NA
CATSDGAISSYEQYF,TGTGCCACCAGTGATGGGGCCATAAGCTCCTACGAGCAGTACTTC,TRBJ2-7,NA,TRBV24-1,NA
CASRFRDQETQYF,TGTGCCAGCAGATTTCGCGATCAAGAGACCCAGTACTTC,TRBJ2-5,NA,TRBV6-5,NA
CASSLDAGRGEKLFF,TGTGCCAGCAGCTTAGACGCAGGGAGGGGTGAAAAACTGTTTTTT,TRBJ1-4,NA,TRBV7-9,NA
CASSNSVNEKLFF,TGTGCCAGCAGCAATAGTGTTAACGAAAAACTGTTTTTT,TRBJ1-4,NA,TRBV7-9,NA
CASSDVSYEQYF,TGTGCCAGCTCCGACGTCTCCTACGAGCAGTACTTC,TRBJ2-7,NA,TRBV6-5,NA
CASSSTSDGSYEQYF,TGTGCCAGCAGTTCCACTAGTGACGGCTCCTACGAGCAGTACTTC,TRBJ2-7,once,TRBV2,NA
CAWTDRTGVSYEQYF,TGTGCCTGGACTGATCGGACAGGGGTCTCCTACGAGCAGTACTTC,TRBJ2-7,NA,TRBV30,TRBD1
CASSRRDRRSSGNTIYF,TGTGCCAGTAGTCGTCGAGACAGAAGAAGCTCTGGAAACACCATATATTTT,TRBJ1-3,NA,TRBV19,NA
CASSINTGPYNEQFF,TGTGCCAGTAGTATTAATACAGGTCCCTACAATGAGCAGTTCTTC,TRBJ2-1,NA,TRBV19,NA
CSVEDRGMNTEAFF,TGCAGCGTTGAGGACAGGGGTATGAACACTGAAGCTTTCTTT,TRBJ1-1,few,TRBV29-1,TRBD1
CASSDSLFQPQHF,TGTGCCAGCAGTGACTCTCTTTTTCAGCCCCAGCATTTT,TRBJ1-5,NA,TRBV6-5,NA
CASSIDPRGSAFF,TGTGCCAGTAGTATAGATCCCAGGGGGAGCGCTTTCTTT,TRBJ1-1,few,TRBV19,TRBD1
CASRAPRQGEKLFF,TGTGCCAGCAGGGCACCTCGGCAGGGTGAAAAACTGTTTTTT,TRBJ1-4,NA,TRBV2,NA
CASTTSRDNVSPLHF,TGTGCCAGCACGACCAGCCGGGACAACGTATCACCCCTCCACTTT,TRBJ1-6,NA,TRBV6-6,NA
CASSDGGQGNTIYF,TGTGCCAGCAGTGACGGGGGGCAGGGAAACACCATATATTTT,TRBJ1-3,NA,TRBV2,NA
CASSLYGTARNQPQHF,TGTGCCAGCAGCTTATACGGGACCGCGCGCAATCAGCCCCAGCATTTT,TRBJ1-5,NA,TRBV7-2,NA
CASSLEQGNSGNTIYF,TGTGCCAGCAGCCTAGAACAGGGAAACTCTGGAAACACCATATATTTT,TRBJ1-3,NA,TRBV9,NA
CASSQEGQARETQYF,TGCGCCAGCAGCCAAGAGGGACAGGCGCGCGAGACCCAGTACTTC,TRBJ2-5,NA,TRBV4-1,TRBD1
CASSIKGETQYF,TGTGCCAGTAGTATTAAGGGAGAGACCCAGTACTTC,TRBJ2-5,NA,TRBV19,NA
CASSPYPLSLWGRDTEAFF,TGTGCCAGCAGCCCATATCCTCTTTCTCTCTGGGGTCGGGACACTGAAGCTTTCTTT,TRBJ1-1,NA,TRBV7-6,NA
CATSRGLAGVSEQFF,TGTGCCACCAGCAGGGGACTAGCGGGAGTTAGTGAGCAGTTCTTC,TRBJ2-1,NA,TRBV15,TRBD2
CASSLTGTGVGTEAFF,TGTGCCAGCAGCTTGACCGGGACAGGGGTTGGCACTGAAGCTTTCTTT,TRBJ1-1,NA,TRBV5-6,TRBD1
CASSQGGKTEAFF,TGCGCCAGCAGCCAAGGGGGGAAAACTGAAGCTTTCTTT,TRBJ1-1,NA,TRBV4-1,NA
CASSLWREGEQYF,TGTGCCAGCAGCTTATGGCGGGAAGGCGAGCAGTACTTC,TRBJ2-7,NA,TRBV7-2,NA
CASSQEGQPYNEQFF,TGTGCCAGCAGCCAAGAAGGGCAGCCCTACAATGAGCAGTTCTTC,TRBJ2-1,NA,TRBV3-1/TRBV3-2,NA
CASSIGLAGGFFYNEQFF,TGTGCCAGTAGTATCGGGCTAGCGGGAGGGTTCTTCTACAATGAGCAGTTCTTC,TRBJ2-1,NA,TRBV19,TRBD2
CASSRGTRPGYTF,TGCGCCAGCAGCCGGGGGACACGACCTGGCTACACCTTC,TRBJ1-2,NA,TRBV4-1,NA
CASSRRIDRGSSPLHF,TGTGCCAGCAGCCGGCGGATTGACAGGGGAAGTTCACCCCTCCACTTT,TRBJ1-6,NA,TRBV11-3,TRBD1
CASSKGGESYNEQFF,TGTGCCAGCTCAAAAGGGGGGGAGTCCTACAATGAGCAGTTCTTC,TRBJ2-1,NA,TRBV18,NA
CASSFSGRENNEQFF,TGTGCCAGCAGTTTTAGCGGGAGGGAGAACAATGAGCAGTTCTTC,TRBJ2-1,NA,TRBV11-2,TRBD2
CASSFRRGETQYF,TGTGCCAGCAGTTTCAGGCGGGGAGAGACCCAGTACTTC,TRBJ2-5,NA,TRBV12-3/TRBV12-4,NA
CASSSPGAEAFF,TGTGCCAGCAGTTCCCCGGGGGCTGAAGCTTTCTTT,TRBJ1-1,medium-sized,TRBV12-3/TRBV12-4,NA
CASSLAQTSPRGDTQYF,TGTGCCAGCAGCTTAGCCCAGACATCCCCGAGGGGAGATACGCAGTATTTT,TRBJ2-3,NA,TRBV7-9,NA
CASSASRGNEKLFF,TGTGCCAGTAGTGCCAGCAGGGGTAATGAAAAACTGTTTTTT,TRBJ1-4,NA,TRBV19,NA
CASSAPRIELFF,TGTGCCAGCAGCGCACCTCGGATTGAGCTGTTTTTT,TRBJ2-2,few,TRBV6-2/TRBV6-3,NA
CASSEGQGRGYTF,TGTGCCAGCAGTGAAGGGCAGGGGAGAGGCTACACCTTC,TRBJ1-2,NA,TRBV2,NA
CASSIEASGRLAKNIQYF,TGTGCCAGTAGTATAGAGGCGTCGGGGCGACTAGCCAAAAACATTCAGTACTTC,TRBJ2-4,NA,TRBV19,NA
CASSRREHRARSGNTIYF,TGTGCCAGCTCACGAAGAGAACACAGGGCTCGTAGTGGAAACACCATATATTTT,TRBJ1-3,once,TRBV18,NA
CASSRDVSNQPQHF,TGTGCCAGCAGCCGCGACGTTAGCAATCAGCCCCAGCATTTT,TRBJ1-5,once,TRBV5-4,NA
CASSKRQGANGELFF,TGTGCCAGTAGCAAACGGCAGGGGGCTAACGGGGAGCTGTTTTTT,TRBJ2-2,once,TRBV19,TRBD1
CASSLMGSGQETQYF,TGTGCCAGCAGTCTGATGGGCAGTGGCCAAGAGACCCAGTACTTC,TRBJ2-5,NA,TRBV6-5,NA
CASSLAGWGRQDEQYF,TGCGCCAGCAGCTTGGCAGGTTGGGGGAGGCAAGACGAGCAGTACTTC,TRBJ2-7,NA,TRBV5-1,NA